This entry concerns a single T cell receptor beta chain. Its cognate antigen is unknown. The source of the sample is a study of pediatric ulcerative colitis. Study observations and caveats: Repertoires came from total lymphocyte DNA, not specific subsets. Acute severe colitis showed lower rectal diversity from clonal expansions. A couple of rectal clonotypes were found only in ulcerative colitis patients, all of them. Blood-rectal clonal overlap within each person was significantly higher in ulcerative colitis patients than controls.

Profiling relied on immunoSEQ multiplex PCR, and the TCRdb table lists in-frame clones only, not all of them. Of more than 50,000 clones in the sample, about 80% are singletons; the top ten hold 5% to 5.5%. The CDR3 runs 16 residues. CDR1 is MRHNA and CDR2 is SNTAGT in the germline V gene. V lost 0 bases and J lost 6, with 14 bases in between. Sequenced sample: blood. The chain links TRBV6-4 to TRBJ2-2, with D possibly being TRBD2 (5 bases). This receptor was taken from a boy aged 5-17 years with moderate ulcerative colitis. CDR3: CASSDSERLIPGELFF. The CDR3 coding sequence is TGTGCCAGCAGTGACTCGGAGCGGCTAATACCCGGGGAGCTGTTTTTT.